This TCR beta chain was sequenced in a study of a mutant IDH1 vaccine in newly diagnosed glioma. Study at large: Administration of eight vaccinations to patients took place in weeks 1, 3, 5, 7, 11, 15, 19, 23. Earlier treatment was radiotherapy, temozolomide, or both, with most getting both.

A note on this clone: Its antigen is still unknown. At one end the junction does not follow the germline gene, possibly because of a read error.

Assay used: immunoSEQ multiplex PCR; TCRdb lists only in-frame clones, some missing. The data show approximately 110,000 clones, almost 90% seen once. Time point in this sample: week 11, during vaccination. Alongside topical imiquimod, each dose of vaccine comprised 300 ug of mutant IDH1 20-mer peptide. The CDR3 covers 13 residues. The germline V gene has CDR1 SSHAT and CDR2 FNYEAQ (reference sequence). The source of this sequence is a woman aged 45 to 65 with glioma. This chain joins TRBV7-7 and TRBJ2-2; D is unclear. The source material was PBMCs, sampled from a glioma patient whose treatment included an IDH1 peptide vaccine. The CDR3 region has the DNA TGTGCTAGCAGCCCACAGAACACCGGGGAGCTGTTTTTT. This sequence encodes CASSPQNTGELFF.